A selection of T cell receptor beta chains follows, all from one sample in a study of CD8+CD57+ T cells in acquired aplastic anemia. MiXCR, run by TCRdb on the reads, gives a single entry per CDR3 protein. In the table there are 120,000 or so distinct CDR3 sequences, about 43% of which are singletons. The sequenced sample was sorted CD4+, CD8+, or CD8+CD57+ T cells (not recorded which) from PBMCs. The receptors were gathered from a human donor with aplastic anemia. CDR3s include the opening cysteine and the closing phenylalanine or tryptophan.

V	J	CDR3
TRBV11-2	TRBJ1-5	CASSFGQGVSNQPQHF
TRBV24-1	TRBJ1-4	CATSEAGTGGDEKLFF
TRBV29-1	TRBJ2-5	CSVDAPGTWGETQYF
TRBV12-5	TRBJ1-6	CASGLTLPGYNSPLHF
TRBV6-4	TRBJ1-1	CASSENSNTEAFF
TRBV19	TRBJ1-3	CASSMATTMGENTIYF
TRBV15	TRBJ1-1	CATSRDVSPNTEAFF
TRBV20-1	TRBJ1-1	CSANDRAANTEAFF
TRBV3-1	TRBJ2-1	CASSQRAGAGGEQFF
TRBV19	TRBJ2-5	CASSAGGGGSETQYF
TRBV25-1	TRBJ2-5	CASSARGSLQETQYF
TRBV20-1	TRBJ1-1	CSARDRGTGLATEAFF
TRBV19	TRBJ1-2	CASSLGGAHYGYTF
TRBV15	TRBJ2-1	CATSSPGARGAYNEQFF
TRBV11-2	TRBJ1-2	CASSLDPGTGDYYGYTF
TRBV11-2	TRBJ2-1	CASSFNRDLEQFF
TRBV10-2	TRBJ1-2	CASRGTGGYTF
TRBV29-1	TRBJ2-1	CSSRTGKQFF
TRBV12-3/TRBV12-4	TRBJ2-5	CASSSTGGPPQETQYF
TRBV5-1	TRBJ1-1	CASSLGQGALNTEAFF
TRBV20-1	TRBJ2-3	CSAPLAGGPTDTQYF
TRBV10-1	TRBJ2-7	CASSEAGGSYEQYF
TRBV9	TRBJ2-5	CASSPRTSGGGETQYF
TRBV11-1	TRBJ2-2	CASSEFVRVSNTGELFF
TRBV6-1	TRBJ1-5	CATWSGSKSRPQHF
TRBV2	TRBJ2-7	CASSFPGGEYEQYF
TRBV20-1	TRBJ2-5	CSARGSGGAEQETQYF
TRBV6-1	TRBJ1-2	CASSRGTSLLYTRYTF
TRBV10-1	TRBJ2-7	CASSLSGQGAVNEQYF
TRBV7-2	TRBJ2-3	CASSFRTPSTDTQYF
TRBV20-1	TRBJ2-1	CSAYGLAGADSSYNEQFF
TRBV7-7	TRBJ2-1	CASSLRSARENEQFF
TRBV20-1	TRBJ2-6	CSARPLGISGANVLTF
TRBV9	TRBJ2-1	CASSVSGGANEQFF
TRBV27	TRBJ1-2	CASSLSSTGSNYGYTF
TRBV30	TRBJ2-2	CAWRSGQGRQAGELFF
TRBV25-1	TRBJ1-3	CASSEINPGPSSGNTIYF
TRBV20-1	TRBJ2-3	CSATTLGQGPTDTQYF
TRBV5-4	TRBJ1-2	CASSLARFYGYTF
TRBV20-1	TRBJ1-1	CSARPNTEAFF
TRBV7-2	TRBJ1-2	CASSVDRDGGYTF
TRBV6-1	TRBJ2-2	CASSEGLTGELFF
TRBV3-1	TRBJ1-1	CASSQDDGGYTEAFF
TRBV4-2	TRBJ1-2	CASSPKGQGNSQYGYTF
TRBV20-1	TRBJ2-3	CSAIAGTQYF
TRBV19	TRBJ1-1	CASRQGQGTEAFF
TRBV9	TRBJ1-2	CASSLGPANYGYTF
TRBV24-1	TRBJ2-3	CATSAHRTGSSTDTQYF
TRBV6-1	TRBJ1-4	CASGEQDGGIGKLFF
TRBV7-9	TRBJ1-2	CASSSPGSDGYTF
TRBV9	TRBJ2-3	CASSVGAQSTPTQYF
TRBV10-3	TRBJ2-2	CATRGPTDTGELFF
TRBV29-1	TRBJ2-6	CRVFAVSGANVLTF
TRBV7-9	TRBJ2-2	CASSLLGTGELFF
TRBV6-1	TRBJ1-4	CASTPPSFGQRFQILFF
TRBV7-2	TRBJ2-5	CASSLGSYPKTQYF
TRBV2	TRBJ2-7	CASSEQGAREQYF
TRBV3-1	TRBJ1-3	CASSSGGRSSGNTIYF
TRBV11-3	TRBJ2-1	CASSRRGGYNEQFF
TRBV27	TRBJ1-1	CASSKQGIFTEAFF